This T cell receptor beta chain was retrieved from a study of blood T cell repertoires in COVID-19. Study-wide background: COVID-19 samples collected from the United States, Italy and Spain covered acute and convalescent phases. T cells, B-cell-depleted T cells, or PBMCs provided the cDNA or gDNA that served as material.

Under the authors' procedure: It was from reference gene primer amplification that nucleated cell counts were estimated. Clones were sequenced by immunoSEQ multiplex PCR, and TCRdb holds only the in-frame ones, with some missing. The V and J calls and clone size were taken over from that table, and D and trimming were inferred from the DNA. This table holds about 300,000 clones, more than 70% found once. Germline CDR1 SGHRS, CDR2 YFSETQ. Trimming removed 0 bases from V and 6 bases from J; junction bases left unmatched: 5. The CDR3 is 15 amino acids. The sequenced material came from peripheral blood. This clonotype was obtained from a woman aged 45-59 years with acute or convalescent COVID-19. The chain recombines TRBV5-1 with TRBJ2-2, with TRBD2 identical over 7 bases. CDR3 sequence reads: CASSLVAGVAGELFF. The CDR3 DNA sequence: TGCGCCAGCAGCTTGGTGGCGGGAGTAGCCGGGGAGCTGTTTTTT.